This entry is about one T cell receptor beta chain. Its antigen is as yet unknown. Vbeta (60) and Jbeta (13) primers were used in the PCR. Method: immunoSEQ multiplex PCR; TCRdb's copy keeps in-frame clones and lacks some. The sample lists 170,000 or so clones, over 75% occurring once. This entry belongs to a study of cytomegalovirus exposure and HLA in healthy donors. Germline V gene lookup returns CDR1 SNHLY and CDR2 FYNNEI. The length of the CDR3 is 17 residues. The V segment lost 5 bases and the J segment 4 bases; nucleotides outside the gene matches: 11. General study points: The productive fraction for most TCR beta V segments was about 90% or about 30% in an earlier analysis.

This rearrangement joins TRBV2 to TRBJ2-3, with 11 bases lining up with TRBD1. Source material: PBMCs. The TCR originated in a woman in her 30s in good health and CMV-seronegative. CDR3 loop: CASSYSRDRGNSDTQYF. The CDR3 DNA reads TGTGCCAGCAGTTACAGCCGGGACAGGGGGAATTCAGATACGCAGTATTTT.